Shown below are 18 T cell receptor beta chains from a single sample sequenced in a study of cytomegalovirus exposure and HLA in healthy donors. Produced via immunoSEQ multiplex PCR; TCRdb's table is partial and in-frame only. This table holds about 200,000 clones, around 90% found once. The sample taken for sequencing was PBMCs. These receptors came from a woman aged 18-29 years in good health and CMV-seropositive.

The rearrangement uses TRBV4-1 and TRBJ1-2, with TRBD1 identical over 9 bases. The CDR3 loop spans 21 amino acids. The trim removed 5 bases at V and 3 bases at J, leaving 25 bases unmatched. Germline V gene sequence: CDR1 MGHRA, CDR2 YSYEKL. The CDR3 DNA reads as TGCGCCAGCAGCTCCCGGACAGGGGCCTTTAAGACCCAGACCGAAGACTATGGCTACACCTTC. This codes for CASSSRTGAFKTQTEDYGYTF.

The chain is built from TRBV28 and TRBJ2-1, with no clear D. V shed 5 bases and J shed 4 bases, with 9 bases lying between them. Per germline, CDR1 MDHEN and CDR2 SYDVKM. CDR3 size: 13 residues. The CDR3 spells CASSVEAYNEQFF. Here the CDR3 DNA reads TGTGCCAGCAGTGTTGAGGCTTACAATGAGCAGTTCTTC. Supplemented by reference TRBV28 and TRBJ2-1, the full variable domain reads DVKVTQSSRYLVKRTGEKVFLECVQDMDHENMFWYRQDPGLGLRLIYFSYDVKMKEKGDIPEGYSVSREKKERFSLILESASTNQTSMYLCASSVEAYNEQFFGPGTRLTVL.

This sequence joins TRBV28 and TRBJ1-4; 10 bases agree with TRBD1. The CDR3 spans 14 residues. V was pared by 6 bases and J by 8 bases, with 6 bases of the junction left unmatched. Germline loops: CDR1 MDHEN, CDR2 SYDVKM. CDR3 DNA sequence: TGTGCCAGCAGAGGACAGGGGGAATGGGAAAAACTGTTTTTT. This codes for CASRGQGEWEKLFF. Full variable domain (missing parts from reference TRBV28 and TRBJ1-4): DVKVTQSSRYLVKRTGEKVFLECVQDMDHENMFWYRQDPGLGLRLIYFSYDVKMKEKGDIPEGYSVSREKKERFSLILESASTNQTSMYLCASRGQGEWEKLFFGSGTQLSVL.

The CDR3 DNA follows: TGTGCCAGCACTTCCTCCAGCCCGGGATATGGCTACACCTTC. Translating it yields CASTSSSPGYGYTF. The rearrangement links TRBV27 to TRBJ1-2; D not certain. The CDR3 covers 14 residues. Germline V gene data show CDR1 as MNHEY and CDR2 as SMNVEV (reference sequence). The ends were cut back, 7 bases at V and 5 bases at J, with 17 bases in the middle.

The V and J genes are TRBV5-4 and TRBJ1-4; TRBD1 matches at 9 bases. Unmatched junction bases numbered 5, after V lost 3 bases and J lost 5 bases. CDR1 and CDR2 (germline): SGHNT, YYREEE (reference sequence). The CDR3 is 15 amino acids. CDR3 nucleotides: TGTGCCAGCAGCTCGGATGGGACAGGGAATGAAAAACTGTTTTTT. This gives the protein CASSSDGTGNEKLFF. Looking up the rest from reference TRBV5-4 and TRBJ1-4 gives the full variable domain: ETGVTQSPTHLIKTRGQQVTLRCSSQSGHNTVSWYQQALGQGPQFIFQYYREEENGRGNFPPRFSGLQFPNYSSELNVNALELDDSALYLCASSSDGTGNEKLFFGSGTQLSVL.

The V gene is TRBV7-8, the J gene TRBJ1-2; 9 bases are a match to TRBD1. With 4 bases clipped from V and 7 bases from J, the junction kept 7 bases outside the gene matches. This CDR3 spans 14 amino acids. Germline loops: CDR1 SGHVS, CDR2 FQNEAQ. The CDR3, as DNA: TGTGCCAGCAGCTCCCCTTTGGACAGGGGTGGCTACACCTTC. This sequence encodes CASSSPLDRGGYTF.

The genes are TRBV28 and TRBJ1-2, with a possible D match to TRBD1 (5 bases). There are 14 residues in the CDR3. The germline V and J ends were trimmed by 6 bases and 4 bases, with 15 bases remaining between them. Per the germline V gene, CDR1 is MDHEN and CDR2 is SYDVKM. Written as DNA, the CDR3 is TGTGCCAGCAGCCCGGCAGGGACTAGCTATGGCTACACCTTC. Translation gives CASSPAGTSYGYTF.

This clone has just one count. CDR3 in amino acids: CASSLNRGKDQPQHF. Here the CDR3 DNA reads TGTGCCAGCAGTTTAAATAGGGGGAAAGATCAGCCCCAGCATTTT. This chain uses TRBV27 with TRBJ1-5, with D tentatively TRBD1 (6 bases). Looked up from germline, CDR1 is MNHEY and CDR2 is SMNVEV (reference sequence). Trimming left V 2 bases short and J 5 bases short, with 13 bases between. The CDR3 has 15 amino acids.

The chain has TRBV28 and TRBJ2-4; weak D call: TRBD1 (6 bases). Germline loops: CDR1 MDHEN, CDR2 SYDVKM. With 2 bases removed from V and 0 bases from J, the gap between germline ends came to 11 bases. CDR3 length: 16 amino acids. CDR3 protein: CASSLRQALAKNIQYF. The DNA for the CDR3 is TGTGCCAGCAGTTTAAGACAGGCCCTAGCCAAAAACATTCAGTACTTC.

This rearrangement joins TRBV6-6 to TRBJ1-1, with D hard to call. Trimming stripped 5 bases from V and 5 bases from J, with 9 bases between. This CDR3 is built from 12 residues. Germline CDR1 and CDR2: MNHNY and SVGAGI (reference sequence). The CDR3 DNA reads TGTGCCAGCAGTCGGCTAGTGACTGAAGCTTTCTTT. Translation gives CASSRLVTEAFF.

The chain employs TRBV5-1 and TRBJ2-1; a weak D match, TRBD1 (5 bases). V gave up 7 bases and J gave up 7 bases, with 12 bases separating them. CDR3 length equals 12 residues. Germline CDR1 is SGHRS and CDR2 is YFSETQ. CDR3 in amino acids: CASGADGNEQFF. The CDR3 coding sequence is TGCGCCAGCGGGGCTGATGGAAATGAGCAGTTCTTC.

The V gene is TRBV5-1, the J gene TRBJ2-3; TRBD2 matches at 12 bases. The CDR3 covers 16 residues. The V segment lost 3 bases and the J segment 6 bases; nucleotides outside the gene matches: 8. From germline, CDR1 is SGHRS and CDR2 YFSETQ. The CDR3 sequence: CASSWGLAGGADTQYF. The DNA of the CDR3 is TGCGCCAGCAGCTGGGGGCTAGCGGGAGGGGCGGATACGCAGTATTTT.

The rearrangement links TRBV7-9 to TRBJ2-7; 7 bases align to TRBD1. Germline values: CDR1 SEHNR, CDR2 FQNEAQ (reference sequence). CDR3 length: 15 residues. V lost 3 bases to trimming and J lost 2 bases; unmatched junction nucleotides: 7. In DNA, the CDR3 is TGTGCCAGCAGCTTCGGACAGGTTCCAACCTACGAGCAGTACTTC. It translates to CASSFGQVPTYEQYF.

V and J are TRBV6-5 and TRBJ1-1, with TRBD1 matching over 8 bases. The V gene end was trimmed by 0 bases and the J gene end by 3 bases; junction bases not matched to a gene: 3. The CDR3 contains 15 residues. CDR1 MNHEY and CDR2 SVGAGI come from the germline V gene. Written as DNA, the CDR3 is TGTGCCAGCAGTTACTCGAGACAGGGGCACACTGAAGCTTTCTTT. This sequence encodes CASSYSRQGHTEAFF.

The chain links TRBV5-1 to TRBJ1-2; no definite D call. V was trimmed by 0 bases and J by 6 bases, leaving 15 bases between them. The CDR3 is made up of 15 amino acids. In germline, CDR1 is SGHRS, CDR2 YFSETQ. The CDR3 coding sequence is TGCGCCAGCAGCTTGGTGGGTCAGGAACGCAATGGCTACACCTTC. Translation: CASSLVGQERNGYTF.

The rearrangement joins TRBV6-1 to TRBJ2-7, with D perhaps matching TRBD2 (6 bases). Per germline, CDR1 MNHNS and CDR2 SASEGT. Trimming took 1 base from V and 0 from J, leaving 10 bases between them. CDR3 length: 15 amino acids. DNA of the CDR3: TGTGCCAGCAGTGAAGTGGGGGGAGCCTCCTACGAGCAGTACTTC. Its protein product is CASSEVGGASYEQYF.

The J gene is TRBJ1-2, the V gene TRBV6-4; D is uncertain. Deletions cut 0 bases from V and 7 bases from J, with 9 bases between. CDR1 and CDR2 from the germline V gene are MRHNA and SNTAGT. This CDR3 has 13 amino acids. This CDR3 reads CASSDSAGLGYTF. CDR3 bases: TGTGCCAGCAGTGACTCGGCAGGACTTGGCTACACCTTC.

The chain has TRBV4-1 and TRBJ1-2; D ambiguous. Germline lookup yields CDR1 MGHRA and CDR2 YSYEKL. The V end was cut by 4 bases, the J end by 8 bases, with 11 bases between. CDR3 size: 12 residues. The CDR3 region has the DNA TGCGCCAGCAGCCGTGACTATGTCGGCTACACCTTC. It specifies CASSRDYVGYTF.